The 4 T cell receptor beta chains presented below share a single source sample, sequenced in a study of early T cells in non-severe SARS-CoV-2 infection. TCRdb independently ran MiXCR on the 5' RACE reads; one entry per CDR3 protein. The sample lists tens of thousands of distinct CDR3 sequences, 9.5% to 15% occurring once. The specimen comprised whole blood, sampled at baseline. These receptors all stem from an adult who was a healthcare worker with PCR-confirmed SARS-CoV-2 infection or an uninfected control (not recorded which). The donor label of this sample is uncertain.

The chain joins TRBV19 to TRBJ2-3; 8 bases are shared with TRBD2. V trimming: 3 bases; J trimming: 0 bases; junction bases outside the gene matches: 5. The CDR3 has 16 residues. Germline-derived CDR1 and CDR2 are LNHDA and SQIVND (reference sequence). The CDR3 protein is CASSIGGGRSTDTQYF. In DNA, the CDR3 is TGTGCCAGTAGTATCGGGGGGGGACGGAGCACAGATACGCAGTATTTT.

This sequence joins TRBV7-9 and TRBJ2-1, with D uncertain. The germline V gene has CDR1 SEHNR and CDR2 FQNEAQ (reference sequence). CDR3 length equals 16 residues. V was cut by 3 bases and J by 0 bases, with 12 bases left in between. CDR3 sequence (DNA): TGTGCCAGCAGCTTGCTCCTAGGAAGCTCCTACAATGAGCAGTTCTTC. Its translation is CASSLLLGSSYNEQFF.

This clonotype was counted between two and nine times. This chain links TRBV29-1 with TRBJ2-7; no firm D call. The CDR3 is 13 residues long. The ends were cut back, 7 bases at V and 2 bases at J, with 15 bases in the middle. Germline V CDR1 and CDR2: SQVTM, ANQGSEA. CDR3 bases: TGCAGCGCAAACACGGGTGGGGCCTACGAGCAGTACTTC. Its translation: CSANTGGAYEQYF.

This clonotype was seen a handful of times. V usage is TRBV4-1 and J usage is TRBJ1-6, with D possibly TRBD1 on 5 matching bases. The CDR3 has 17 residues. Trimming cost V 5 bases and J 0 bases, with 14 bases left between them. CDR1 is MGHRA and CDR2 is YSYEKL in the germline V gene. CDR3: CASSFDRLLSYNSPLHF. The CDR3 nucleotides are TGCGCCAGCAGCTTTGACAGACTTCTCTCCTATAATTCACCCCTCCACTTT.